What follows is one T cell receptor beta chain and its context. Its antigen remains unidentified. TEMRA cells were enriched by FACS, and CD4+ and CD8+ T cells were negatively isolated. With random hexamers, roughly 0.45 to 1 ug RNA was reverse transcribed. The authors amplified TCR beta CDR3 across 54 Vbeta and 13 Jbeta using immunoSEQ multiplex PCR. TCRdb recomputed calls from the immunoSEQ multiplex PCR reads with MiXCR, one row per CDR3 protein. The sample consists of 80,000 to 95,000 distinct CDR3 sequences, 94% of them appearing once. This specimen belongs to a study of CD8 T cells in Susac syndrome. About the study: Patients with Susac syndrome were therapy-naive, on corticosteroids, or on intravenous immunoglobulin alone at blood draw. Whole-study findings and limits: Total CD8+ and CD8+ TEMRA repertoires contained over 15 and five Susac-specific public clones, respectively.

With 6 bases removed from V and 2 bases from J, the gap between germline ends came to 14 bases. This CDR3 contains 14 residues. Germline CDR1 is MNHEY and CDR2 is SVGAGI. The source is a human donor with Susac syndrome. The chain uses TRBV6-5 and TRBJ2-7; tentative D call: TRBD2 (6 bases). Sequencing input: CD8+ T cells from PBMCs. CDR3 loop: CASRLPGTAYEQYF. CDR3 DNA: TGTGCCAGCAGGCTGCCGGGGACTGCCTACGAGCAGTACTTC.